The present entry profiles one T cell receptor (beta chain) with its context. No antigen is known for it. The assay ran at deep level. TCRdb keeps only in-frame clones here, not all; method: immunoSEQ multiplex PCR. The data contain millions of clones, over 85% of them singletons. The data stem from a study of shared clonotypes between healthy human individuals. Naive CD8 cells were CD45RO-negative, positively selected for CCR7, excluding terminally differentiated effector memory CD45RA+ cells. Those who donated were healthy HIV-negative adults, with no recent acute infections or vaccinations reported. Germline lookup yields CDR1 SGHRS and CDR2 YFSETQ. V gave up 0 bases and J gave up 7 bases, with 16 bases separating them. The length of the CDR3 is 16 residues. Overall study findings and caveats: There were few donors, and this limited the genetic and exposure-history diversity represented. A handful of donors shared roughly 5% of their naive CD4 clonotypes.

The TCR was taken from a man between 18 and 35 years old in good health. Material: naive CD8+ T cells sorted from blood. This rearrangement joins TRBV5-1 to TRBJ2-2, with D perhaps given as TRBD1 or TRBD2 (5 bases each). Here the CDR3 DNA reads TGCGCCAGCAGCTTGGAATATCTGGGGGTCAGCGGGGAGCTGTTTTTT. Protein: CASSLEYLGVSGELFF.